This entry features one T cell receptor beta chain sequence. What it binds is not known. V was clipped by 10 bases and J by 0 bases, with 11 bases between them. Germline V gene sequence: CDR1 MNHEY, CDR2 SVGEGT. The CDR3 length is 13 residues. Cultured CD4+ T-cell DNA underwent Oncomine TCR Beta short-read sequencing. TCRdb independently ran MiXCR on the PCR reads; one entry per CDR3 protein. The sample comprises 13,000 to 15,000 distinct CDR3 sequences, roughly 31% of which are singletons, and roughly a sixth rests with the top ten. This entry comes from a study of vaccination and CD4 T cells after COVID-19. Study information: Several convalescent cases were mild and one was severe, and all had been SARS-CoV-2 positive by nasal swab PCR. Overlapping spike peptides served as the stimulus for the cells. These peptides came from SARS-CoV-2 and from the common cold coronaviruses HCoV-NL63, HCoV-OC43 and HCoV-229E.

Treatment given: roughly 10-day PBMC culture with coronavirus spike peptide pools or control peptides (ViraFEST assay). The chain uses TRBV6-2 or TRBV6-3 and TRBJ2-3; D may be TRBD2 (5 bases). Sequenced: cultured CD4+ T cells from blood. The clonotype comes from a human donor with COVID-19. CDR3 loop: CATRPGSTDTQYF. The CDR3 DNA follows: TGTGCCACCCGGCCGGGGAGCACAGATACGCAGTATTTT.